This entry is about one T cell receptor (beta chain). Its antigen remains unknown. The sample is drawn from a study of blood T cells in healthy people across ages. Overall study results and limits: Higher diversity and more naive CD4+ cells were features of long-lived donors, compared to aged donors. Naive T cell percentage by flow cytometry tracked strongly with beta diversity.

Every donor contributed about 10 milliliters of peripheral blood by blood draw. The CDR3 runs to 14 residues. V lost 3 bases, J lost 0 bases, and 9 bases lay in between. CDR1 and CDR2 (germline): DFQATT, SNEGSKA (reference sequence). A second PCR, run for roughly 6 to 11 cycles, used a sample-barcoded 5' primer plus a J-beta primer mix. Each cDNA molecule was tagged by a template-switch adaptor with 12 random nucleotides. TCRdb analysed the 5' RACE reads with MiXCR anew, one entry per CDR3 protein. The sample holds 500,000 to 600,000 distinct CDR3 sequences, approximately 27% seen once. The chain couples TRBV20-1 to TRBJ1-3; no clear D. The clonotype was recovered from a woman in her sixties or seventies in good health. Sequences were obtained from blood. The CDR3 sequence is CSARDGRSGNTIYF. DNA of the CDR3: TGCAGTGCTAGGGACGGTCGCTCTGGAAACACCATATATTTT.